This T cell receptor (beta chain) was sequenced during a study of blood T cell repertoires in COVID-19. In the original analysis: For nucleated cells, counts were estimated from reference gene primer amplification. Profiling relied on immunoSEQ multiplex PCR, and the TCRdb table lists in-frame clones only, not all of them. V and J calls and clone size are as listed in that table; D and trimming were resolved from the DNA. The data show fewer than 300,000 clones, with approximately 85% seen just once and about 9.8% held by the top ten. Trimming shortened V by 6 bases and J by 5 bases, and 19 bases separated the two germline ends. The CDR3 spans 16 residues. Germline V gene data show CDR1 as SGHAT and CDR2 as FQNNGV.

This sequence was found in a man younger than 35 with active or convalescent COVID-19. This sequence joins TRBV11-2 and TRBJ1-4, with D hard to call. The sample taken for sequencing was peripheral blood. The CDR3 nucleotides read TGTGCCAGCAGATCTAACGTTGGCAGGATAAATGAAAAACTGTTTTTT. It encodes CASRSNVGRINEKLFF.